The 24 T cell receptor beta chains below all came from one sample that was sequenced in a study of technical replicates of blood from a few donors (dated by TCRdb to 2017 to 2019). Receptor libraries were prepared by the immunoSEQ multiplex PCR assay. In TCRdb, the immuneACCESS table is reduced to in-frame sequences with V and J assigned. These tables do not hold every clone; where another copy was compared, an unresolved V gene accounts for under half, and the others remain unexplained. This sample comprises approximately 51,000 clones, roughly 95% of them detected only once. The ten largest clones add up to 4.2% of the sample. Sequencing used PBMCs. These receptors were taken from a human donor in good health. Some clones in this sample may be carry-over from other donors' samples.

The chain carries TRBV4-2 and TRBJ2-3; D uncertain. Per the germline V gene, CDR1 is LGHNA and CDR2 is YNFKEQ. The CDR3 has 14 amino acids. Between the trimmed V and J ends, which lost 0 bases and 6 bases, there was a span of 10 bases. The CDR3 coding sequence is TGTGCCAGCAGCCAAGATTTGGGCGCGGATACGCAGTATTTT. Protein product: CASSQDLGADTQYF.

The V call is TRBV4-3, the J call TRBJ1-1; maybe TRBD1 (5 bases). There are 16 residues in the CDR3. CDR1 is LGHNA and CDR2 is YSLEER in the germline V gene. Trimming took 0 bases from V and 0 from J, leaving 11 bases between them. The CDR3 spells CASSQDWGEMNTEAFF. In DNA form, the CDR3 reads TGCGCCAGCAGCCAAGATTGGGGGGAGATGAACACTGAAGCTTTCTTT.

This clone was picked up one time. The chain couples TRBV5-4 to TRBJ1-1, with D unresolved. The ends were cut back, 5 bases at V and 12 bases at J, with 20 bases in the middle. CDR1 SGHNT and CDR2 YYREEE come from the germline V gene (reference sequence). The CDR3 contains 13 residues. CDR3 residues: CASRKAGGSDSFF. CDR3 in DNA: TGTGCCAGCAGGAAGGCTGGCGGATCCGATTCTTTCTTT. The full variable domain, completed using reference TRBV5-4 and TRBJ1-1, is ETGVTQSPTHLIKTRGQQVTLRCSSQSGHNTVSWYQQALGQGPQFIFQYYREEENGRGNFPPRFSGLQFPNYSSELNVNALELDDSALYLCASRKAGGSDSFFGQGTRLTVV.

The chain joins TRBV2 to TRBJ2-3; 14 bases match TRBD2. Germline lookup yields CDR1 SNHLY and CDR2 FYNNEI. The CDR3 is 19 residues long. Trimming cost V 6 bases and J 0 bases; bases outside gene matches: 11. CDR3 loop: CASSRIRTSGRTSTDTQYF. For the CDR3, the DNA is TGTGCCAGCAGCAGAATCCGGACTAGCGGGAGGACTAGCACAGATACGCAGTATTTT. The full variable domain, in which reference TRBV2 and TRBJ2-3 provide the parts outside the CDR3, is EPEVTQTPSHQVTQMGQEVILRCVPISNHLYFYWYRQILGQKVEFLVSFYNNEISEKSEIFDDQFSVERPDGSNFTLKIRSTKLEDSAMYFCASSRIRTSGRTSTDTQYFGPGTRLTVL.

The chain uses TRBV4-2 and TRBJ2-7; maybe TRBD1 (5 bases). Trimming took 1 base from V and 3 from J, leaving 10 bases between them. CDR3 length: 14 residues. Germline CDR1 reads LGHNA; CDR2 reads YNFKEQ. This CDR3 reads CASSQGTGDYEQYF. DNA of the CDR3: TGTGCCAGCAGCCAAGGAACAGGCGACTACGAGCAGTACTTC.

This CDR3 is CAISESRQYHNEQFF. The CDR3 region has the DNA TGTGCCATCAGTGAGTCGAGACAGTATCACAATGAGCAGTTCTTC. V and J are TRBV10-3 and TRBJ2-1; weak D call: TRBD1 (5 bases). V lost 0 bases and J lost 5, with 11 bases in between. The CDR3 runs to 15 residues. Germline values: CDR1 ENHRY, CDR2 SYGVKD.

The genes are TRBV18 and TRBJ2-7; D remains ambiguous. CDR1 is KGHSH, CDR2 LQKENI, per germline. This CDR3 region has 12 residues. The V gene lost 6 bases and the J gene lost 3 bases, with 9 bases spanning the gap. The CDR3 DNA reads TGTGCCAGCTCCCCGACAAACTACGAGCAGTACTTC. It codes for CASSPTNYEQYF.

The chain's CDR3 is CASSVLTVQETQYF. The CDR3 DNA reads as TGTGCCAGCAGTGTCTTGACAGTCCAAGAGACCCAGTACTTC. The chain combines TRBV2 with TRBJ2-5; a possible D gene is TRBD1 (5 bases). This CDR3 has 14 residues. V lost 4 bases to trimming and J lost 1 base, with 10 bases between them. Germline values: CDR1 SNHLY, CDR2 FYNNEI.

This chain links TRBV2 with TRBJ1-2; D is possibly TRBD1 (6 bases). Germline CDR1 and CDR2: SNHLY and FYNNEI. Trimming cost V 7 bases and J 4 bases, with 16 bases left between them. The CDR3 loop spans 14 amino acids. The CDR3 loop is CASTSGTGSYGYTF. Here the CDR3 DNA reads TGTGCCAGCACCTCCGGAACAGGGTCCTATGGCTACACCTTC.

The chain carries TRBV7-2 and TRBJ1-2, with D possibly being TRBD1 (5 bases). V was cut by 2 bases and J by 8 bases, with 12 bases left in between. CDR1 and CDR2 (germline): SGHTA, FQGNSA. This CDR3 region has 13 residues. CDR3 region: CASSLIQGGGYTF. The CDR3 DNA reads TGTGCCAGCAGCTTAATCCAGGGCGGCGGCTACACCTTC.

The chain recombines TRBV29-1 with TRBJ2-7; a weak D match, TRBD1 (6 bases). The V and J ends lost 8 bases and 6 bases respectively, with 17 bases between them. The CDR3 sequence is 12 residues long. Germline V gene data show CDR1 as SQVTM and CDR2 as ANQGSEA. The CDR3 reads CSFSLGGGEQYF. The CDR3 region has the DNA TGCAGCTTCTCTTTAGGGGGTGGCGAGCAGTACTTC.

CDR3 residues: CASSLNPTSGRGEQYF. CDR3 coding DNA: TGTGCCAGCAGCCTTAACCCGACTAGCGGGAGGGGGGAACAGTACTTC. The V gene is TRBV9, the J gene TRBJ2-7; 14 nucleotides align to TRBD2. This CDR3 comprises 16 residues. Germline CDR1 SGDLS, CDR2 YYNGEE. Trimming took 4 bases from V and 10 from J; bases not matched to a gene: 13.

The chain couples TRBV5-6 to TRBJ2-5, with 9 bases that match TRBD2. The V segment lost 4 bases and the J segment 6 bases; nucleotides outside the gene matches: 7. There are 14 residues in the CDR3. Germline lookup yields CDR1 SGHDT and CDR2 YYEEEE. The CDR3 nucleotides read TGTGCCAGCAGCCCCCTAGCGGGAAAAAAGACCCAGTACTTC. The encoded protein is CASSPLAGKKTQYF.

The rearrangement links TRBV5-6 to TRBJ1-2; 11 nucleotides match TRBD1. Unmatched junction bases numbered 6, after V lost 4 bases and J lost 4 bases. This CDR3 comprises 15 residues. CDR1 and CDR2 from the germline V gene are SGHDT and YYEEEE. The CDR3 bases are TGTGCCAGCAGCGCGGACAGGGGGCTAACCTATGGCTACACCTTC. This encodes CASSADRGLTYGYTF.

On this clone itself: The junction departs from the called germline gene at one end, perhaps through a read error. The chain employs TRBV19 and TRBJ2-1, with D possibly matching TRBD2 (5 bases). This CDR3 region has 15 residues. Germline CDR1 is LNHDA and CDR2 is SQIVND (reference sequence). The CDR3 bases are TGTGCCAGTACTATAAAAATTGGGAGTAGAGATGAGCAGTTCTTC. Translation gives CASTIKIGSRDEQFF.

The rearrangement links TRBV7-9 to TRBJ1-2; 9 nucleotides line up with TRBD1. This CDR3 has 16 amino acids. After removal of 3 bases from V and 0 bases from J, the junction contained 5 bases not matched to a gene. Looked up from germline, CDR1 is SEHNR and CDR2 is FQNEAQ (reference sequence). Written as DNA, the CDR3 is TGTGCCAGCAGCTTCAGCCGGGACAGGGCTAACTATGGCTACACCTTC. Amino acid sequence: CASSFSRDRANYGYTF.

A note on this clone: The same CDR3 arises from other DNA sequences in this sample as well. V gene TRBV5-1 combines with J gene TRBJ1-1; 11 bases fit TRBD1. V shed 5 bases and J 4 bases; nucleotides not matched to a gene: 4. CDR1 and CDR2 (germline): SGHRS, YFSETQ. The length of the CDR3 is 14 residues. For the CDR3, the DNA is TGCGCCAGCAGTTCCGGGACAGGGGGCACTGAAGCTTTCTTT. Its translation is CASSSGTGGTEAFF.

The chain has TRBV5-1 and TRBJ2-7; the match to TRBD2 covers 13 bases. CDR1 and CDR2 (germline): SGHRS, YFSETQ. The CDR3 has 15 residues. The junction had 6 bases not matched to a gene; V was cut back by 3 bases and J by 6 bases. The CDR3 spells CASSSGLAGDFEQYF. As DNA, the CDR3 is TGCGCCAGCAGCTCCGGACTAGCGGGAGATTTCGAGCAGTACTTC.

The gene calls are TRBV6-5 and TRBJ2-1; TRBD2 matches at 13 bases. In germline, CDR1 is MNHEY, CDR2 SVGAGI. J gave up 9 bases and V 6 bases, and 8 bases lay outside the gene matches. This CDR3 is built from 15 residues. The CDR3 sequence: CASSPTTSGRPEQFF. Written as DNA, the CDR3 is TGTGCCAGCAGCCCCACGACTAGCGGGAGGCCTGAGCAGTTCTTC.

The gene calls are TRBV11-2 and TRBJ1-2, with 9 bases fitting TRBD1. The junction had 10 bases not matched to a gene; V was cut back by 4 bases and J by 7 bases. Germline lookup yields CDR1 SGHAT and CDR2 FQNNGV. The CDR3 is made up of 15 amino acids. The chain's CDR3 is CASSSVSQGAGGYTF. CDR3 coding DNA: TGTGCCAGCAGCTCCGTGTCACAGGGGGCGGGTGGCTACACCTTC.

This rearrangement joins TRBV4-2 to TRBJ1-1; D is ambiguous. The germline CDR1 and CDR2 sequences are LGHNA and YNFKEQ. The CDR3 contains 14 residues. Trimming shortened V by 1 base and J by 9 bases, and 15 bases separated the two germline ends. This chain's CDR3 is CASSQGVVGTKAFF. The CDR3 nucleotides are TGTGCCAGCAGCCAAGGTGTTGTAGGAACTAAAGCTTTCTTT.

This clone was counted a single time. The chain links TRBV18 to TRBJ2-3; weak D call: TRBD2 (6 bases). Germline V CDR1 and CDR2: KGHSH, LQKENI. This CDR3 spans 14 amino acids. The germline V and J ends were trimmed by 4 bases and 2 bases, with 10 bases remaining between them. The CDR3 DNA is TGTGCCAGCTCACGGGAGGACCTCACAGATACGCAGTATTTT. Its protein is CASSREDLTDTQYF.

This chain connects TRBV5-4 to TRBJ2-3, with 9 bases identical to TRBD2. The CDR3 totals 14 residues. V gave up 0 bases and J gave up 5 bases; unmatched junction bases: 1. Germline CDR1 reads SGHNT; CDR2 reads YYREEE (reference sequence). The CDR3 nucleotides are TGTGCCAGCAGCTTGGGACTAGCGGTAGATACGCAGTATTTT. This sequence encodes CASSLGLAVDTQYF.

The J gene is TRBJ2-3, the V gene TRBV27; D call uncertain. The germline V gene has CDR1 MNHEY and CDR2 SMNVEV (reference sequence). The V gene lost 3 bases and the J gene lost 7 bases, with 11 bases spanning the gap. The CDR3 is 13 amino acids. CDR3 in amino acids: CASSFQVENTQYF. As DNA, the CDR3 is TGTGCCAGCAGTTTTCAGGTTGAGAATACGCAGTATTTT.